Shown below are 27 T cell receptor beta chains from a single sample sequenced in a study of blood T cell repertoires in COVID-19. The protocol was immunoSEQ multiplex PCR, while the TCRdb copy is restricted to in-frame clones and leaves out a portion. The sample shows around 34,000 clones, 82% of them seen only once. Sequencing input: peripheral blood. These receptors originate from a man older than 75 with active or convalescent COVID-19.

The chain is built from TRBV6-5 and TRBJ2-7; 13 nucleotides line up with TRBD2. The ends lost 6 bases at V and 5 bases at J; junction bases unmatched: 7. The CDR3 is made up of 15 amino acids. Per the germline V gene, CDR1 is MNHEY and CDR2 is SVGAGI. The CDR3 region has the DNA TGTGCCAGCAGCGTCCCGGGACTAGCGGGACACGAGCAGTACTTC. As protein: CASSVPGLAGHEQYF.

CDR3 loop: CASSREQSYEQYF. CDR3 bases: TGTGCCAGCAGCCGGGAGCAGTCCTACGAGCAGTACTTC. The gene calls are TRBV6-5 and TRBJ2-7; D possibly corresponds to TRBD2 (6 bases). The CDR3 is made up of 13 amino acids. Germline CDR1 MNHEY, CDR2 SVGAGI. V was clipped by 6 bases and J by 1 base, with 10 bases between them.

This chain joins TRBV9 and TRBJ2-7, with D maybe TRBD1 (5 bases). The CDR3 covers 14 residues. V gave up 0 bases and J gave up 2 bases, with 9 bases separating them. In germline, CDR1 is SGDLS, CDR2 YYNGEE. The CDR3 DNA reads TGTGCCAGCAGCGTAGGTCAGGGCACCTACGAGCAGTACTTC. This gives the protein CASSVGQGTYEQYF.

The chain recombines TRBV19 with TRBJ2-1; D unclear. The CDR3 loop spans 15 amino acids. Trimming took off 5 bases at V and 0 bases at J, with 11 bases between the two ends. Germline lookup yields CDR1 LNHDA and CDR2 SQIVND (reference sequence). CDR3 in amino acids: CASSPAAISYNEQFF. For the CDR3, the DNA is TGTGCCAGTAGTCCTGCAGCGATCTCCTACAATGAGCAGTTCTTC.

The chain links TRBV7-8 to TRBJ2-1; 7 bases line up with TRBD1. The ends lost 4 bases at V and 2 bases at J; junction bases unmatched: 8. The CDR3 runs to 16 residues. From germline, CDR1 is SGHVS and CDR2 FQNEAQ. The CDR3 sequence is CASSSGRGTAYNEQFF. The CDR3 coding sequence is TGTGCCAGCAGCTCCGGAAGAGGGACAGCCTACAATGAGCAGTTCTTC. The full variable domain, with the rest looked up from reference TRBV7-8 and TRBJ2-1, is GAGVSQSPRYKVAKRGQDVALRCDPISGHVSLFWYQQALGQGPEFLTYFQNEAQLDKSGLPSDRFFAERPEGSVSTLKIQRTQQEDSAVYLCASSSGRGTAYNEQFFGPGTRLTVL.

The chain is built from TRBV9 and TRBJ2-1; D uncertain. Germline CDR1 and CDR2: SGDLS and YYNGEE. The length of the CDR3 is 8 residues. The V and J ends lost 2 bases and 16 bases respectively, with 4 bases between them. CDR3 protein: CASSVKFF. The CDR3 DNA is TGTGCCAGCAGCGTTAAATTCTTC.

This sequence joins TRBV20-1 and TRBJ2-1; 10 bases match TRBD2. V lost 3 bases and J lost 4; bases outside the gene matches: 12. The CDR3 extends over 17 amino acids. Germline values: CDR1 DFQATT, CDR2 SNEGSKA (reference sequence). The CDR3, as DNA: TGCAGTGCTAGTTTGCTAGCGGGAGAAGGTCGTTACAATGAGCAGTTCTTC. Protein sequence: CSASLLAGEGRYNEQFF.

The gene calls are TRBV5-1 and TRBJ2-5; D gene uncertain. Trimming took off 3 bases at V and 3 bases at J, with 15 bases between the two ends. This CDR3 contains 15 residues. The V gene's germline CDR1 is SGHRS and CDR2 YFSETQ. The CDR3 region has the DNA TGCGCCAGCAGCTCCCGTTCGACATTCAAAGAGACCCAGTACTTC. This sequence encodes CASSSRSTFKETQYF.

The chain employs TRBV27 and TRBJ1-4; TRBD1 might be the D (5 bases). CDR1 is MNHEY, CDR2 SMNVEV, per germline (reference sequence). The CDR3 is 15 residues long. The germline V and J ends were trimmed by 6 bases and 8 bases, with 19 bases remaining between them. CDR3 residues: CASRPGDNRKEKLFF. CDR3 DNA: TGTGCCAGCAGACCGGGGGATAATAGGAAGGAAAAACTGTTTTTT. The entire variable domain, with the rest obtained from reference TRBV27 and TRBJ1-4, is as follows: EAQVTQNPRYLITVTGKKLTVTCSQNMNHEYMSWYRQDPGLGLRQIYYSMNVEVTDKGDVPEGYKVSRKEKRNFPLILESPSPNQTSLYFCASRPGDNRKEKLFFGSGTQLSVL.

The chain has TRBV6-5 and TRBJ1-5; TRBD1 agrees at 8 bases. Germline loops: CDR1 MNHEY, CDR2 SVGAGI. The CDR3 runs to 15 residues. J lost 6 bases, V lost 2 bases, and 6 bases had no gene match. The CDR3 DNA sequence: TGTGCCAGCAGTTACAATGGACAGGGAGGTCAGCCCCAGCATTTT. Its translation is CASSYNGQGGQPQHF.

The rearrangement links TRBV7-2 to TRBJ2-1; TRBD2 aligns across 8 bases. Germline CDR1 SGHTA, CDR2 FQGNSA. CDR3 size: 14 residues. The trim removed 0 bases at V and 6 bases at J, leaving 1 base unmatched. The CDR3 loop reads CASSLAAGANEQFF. The CDR3 DNA sequence: TGTGCCAGCAGCTTAGCAGCGGGAGCCAATGAGCAGTTCTTC.

The rearrangement uses TRBV6-4 and TRBJ2-7; TRBD1 aligns across 10 bases. Germline CDR1 MRHNA, CDR2 SNTAGT. The CDR3 runs 13 residues. V was clipped by 9 bases and J by 7 bases; unmatched bases: 9. CDR3 loop: CARTRQGAGEQYF. Written as DNA, the CDR3 is TGTGCCAGGACGCGACAGGGGGCTGGTGAGCAGTACTTC.

This chain links TRBV11-2 with TRBJ1-4; tentative D call: TRBD1 (5 bases). The V end was cut by 2 bases, the J end by 8 bases, with 12 bases between. The CDR3 runs to 14 residues. The germline gives CDR1 SGHAT, CDR2 FQNNGV. For the CDR3, the DNA is TGTGCCAGCAGCTTAAGGCTGGACAAGGAAAAACTGTTTTTT. Translating it yields CASSLRLDKEKLFF. The full variable domain, with the rest looked up from reference TRBV11-2 and TRBJ1-4, is EAGVAQSPRYKIIEKRQSVAFWCNPISGHATLYWYQQILGQGPKLLIQFQNNGVVDDSQLPKDRFSAERLKGVDSTLKIQPAKLEDSAVYLCASSLRLDKEKLFFGSGTQLSVL.

The table lists this clone with a count of one. The chain is built from TRBV20-1 and TRBJ1-1, with TRBD1 matching 7 bases. Trimming took 4 bases from V and 5 from J; bases not matched to a gene: 1. The germline gives CDR1 DFQATT, CDR2 SNEGSKA (reference sequence). The CDR3 runs to 11 residues. The chain's CDR3 is CSANRGTEAFF. CDR3 coding DNA: TGCAGTGCTAACAGGGGAACTGAAGCTTTCTTT.

This chain connects TRBV4-1 to TRBJ1-4; perhaps TRBD1 as D (5 bases). Germline CDR1 and CDR2: MGHRA and YSYEKL. V gave up 1 base and J gave up 7 bases, with 10 bases separating them. The CDR3 length is 14 residues. The CDR3 nucleotides read TGCGCCAGCAGCCAAGGCAGGGCCGGTGAAAAACTGTTTTTT. It specifies CASSQGRAGEKLFF.

This clone appeared a single time. The chain joins TRBV28 to TRBJ1-5, with TRBD1 identical over 10 bases. Germline lookup yields CDR1 MDHEN and CDR2 SYDVKM. J was trimmed by 5 bases and V by 3 bases; bases with no gene match: 7. The CDR3 is made up of 16 amino acids. CDR3 DNA: TGTGCCAGCAGTTTTTTGACAGGGGGCGCGGATCAGCCCCAGCATTTT. This codes for CASSFLTGGADQPQHF.

The V gene is TRBV6-5, the J gene TRBJ2-2; 9 nucleotides align to TRBD2. This CDR3 has 15 residues. Germline CDR1 is MNHEY and CDR2 is SVGAGI. The V segment lost 6 bases and the J segment 2 bases; nucleotides outside the gene matches: 4. The CDR3: CASRRGLANTGELFF. The CDR3, as DNA: TGTGCCAGCAGACGGGGACTAGCAAACACCGGGGAGCTGTTTTTT.

The gene calls are TRBV19 and TRBJ1-3; D is possibly TRBD1 (6 bases). CDR3 length: 17 residues. Per the germline V gene, CDR1 is LNHDA and CDR2 is SQIVND (reference sequence). V lost 5 bases, J lost 0 bases, and 17 bases lay in between. The CDR3 bases are TGTGCCAGTAGTCGCCTGGCACAGGGAATCTCTGGAAACACCATATATTTT. Protein: CASSRLAQGISGNTIYF.

This clone showed up just once. This chain joins TRBV2 and TRBJ2-2; D perhaps matches TRBD1 (5 bases). This CDR3 is 14 amino acids long. Trimming cost V 7 bases and J 8 bases, with 17 bases left between them. In germline, CDR1 is SNHLY, CDR2 FYNNEI. Here the CDR3 DNA reads TGTGCCAGCAAGGTAGACAGTGATGTTGGGGAGCTGTTTTTT. Protein sequence: CASKVDSDVGELFF.

This clone was seen only a few times. The chain joins TRBV2 to TRBJ2-7; possible D gene TRBD2, 6 bases. CDR1 and CDR2 (germline): SNHLY, FYNNEI. The CDR3 spans 13 residues. The germline V and J ends were trimmed by 3 bases and 1 base, with 7 bases remaining between them. CDR3 sequence reads: CASSERDSYEQYF. The CDR3, as DNA: TGTGCCAGCAGTGAGCGGGATTCCTACGAGCAGTACTTC.

This clone was detected only a few times. The chain joins TRBV12-3 or TRBV12-4 to TRBJ2-5; D might be TRBD2 (5 bases). This CDR3 has 12 amino acids. V was pared by 2 bases and J by 7 bases, with 8 bases between. The CDR3 DNA sequence: TGTGCCAGCAGTTTAATAGGAGGGACCCAGTACTTC. Its protein is CASSLIGGTQYF.

The chain joins TRBV28 to TRBJ2-5, with unresolved D. V lost 5 bases, J lost 1 base, and 17 bases lay in between. The CDR3 contains 16 residues. Germline CDR1 MDHEN, CDR2 SYDVKM. The CDR3 spells CASSTPRQVPQETQYF. The CDR3, as DNA: TGTGCCAGCAGTACCCCCCGACAAGTGCCCCAAGAGACCCAGTACTTC.

V and J are TRBV27 and TRBJ1-5; 7 bases match TRBD1. CDR3 length equals 13 residues. The J segment lost 7 bases and the V segment lost 3 bases, leaving 3 bases of the junction unmatched. Germline V gene sequence: CDR1 MNHEY, CDR2 SMNVEV (reference sequence). DNA of the CDR3: TGTGCCAGCAGTTTCGACAGGGTACAGCCCCAGCATTTT. Protein product: CASSFDRVQPQHF.

V is TRBV28 and J is TRBJ2-4; 9 nucleotides match TRBD2. This CDR3 comprises 15 residues. V lost 6 bases and J lost 3; bases outside the gene matches: 6. Germline assignment: CDR1 MDHEN and CDR2 SYDVKM. CDR3: CASRLAGVVKNIQYF. For the CDR3, the DNA is TGTGCCAGCAGATTAGCGGGAGTGGTCAAAAACATTCAGTACTTC.

This chain links TRBV6-5 with TRBJ2-7, with 8 bases matching TRBD1. The CDR3 is 15 residues long. Germline V lookup: CDR1 MNHEY, CDR2 SVGAGI. The V segment lost 6 bases and the J segment 7 bases; nucleotides outside the gene matches: 14. The CDR3 reads CASRRGIDRGQEQYF. The CDR3 DNA is TGTGCCAGCAGAAGGGGGATTGACAGGGGTCAGGAGCAGTACTTC.

The chain links TRBV5-6 to TRBJ2-2; no clear D. Trimming stripped 0 bases from V and 1 base from J, with 4 bases between. Per the germline V gene, CDR1 is SGHDT and CDR2 is YYEEEE. CDR3 size: 14 residues. The chain's CDR3 is CASSLGGNTGELFF. In nucleotides, the CDR3 is TGTGCCAGCAGCTTGGGAGGGAACACCGGGGAGCTGTTTTTT. Looking up the rest from reference TRBV5-6 and TRBJ2-2 gives the full variable domain: DAGVTQSPTHLIKTRGQQVTLRCSPKSGHDTVSWYQQALGQGPQFIFQYYEEEERQRGNFPDRFSGHQFPNYSSELNVNALLLGDSALYLCASSLGGNTGELFFGEGSRLTVL.

This chain links TRBV4-2 with TRBJ1-2; D is uncertain. The CDR3 extends over 17 amino acids. V dropped 1 base and J dropped 1 base, with 16 bases sitting between them. CDR1 LGHNA and CDR2 YNFKEQ come from the germline V gene. The chain's CDR3 is CASSQASVGRDNYGYTF. CDR3 nucleotides: TGTGCCAGCAGCCAAGCCTCCGTTGGGCGGGATAACTATGGCTACACCTTC.